The 32 T cell receptor beta chains in this list originate from one sample, sequenced in a study of Graves' ophthalmopathy and Graves' hyperthyroidism. RNA transcripts provided the template for amplifying TCR beta CDR3 regions. The workflow started with a first-round RT-PCR run with HTBI primers and then moved on to a second-round multiplex PCR. TCRdb re-called the multiplex PCR reads with MiXCR, one entry per CDR3 protein. The sample yields 300,000 to 500,000 distinct CDR3 sequences, 15% seen once. The sequencing input was peripheral blood. Receptors were obtained from a woman aged 18-29 years with stable Graves' hyperthyroidism.

The V gene is TRBV27, the J gene TRBJ2-7; 9 bases match TRBD2. Germline lookup yields CDR1 MNHEY and CDR2 SMNVEV (reference sequence). Losses at the gene ends were 5 bases for V and 5 bases for J; bases not matched to a gene: 10. This CDR3 contains 15 residues. The CDR3 DNA reads as TGTGCCAGCAGTCGACCGGGACTAGCAATCCACGAGCAGTACTTC. Its protein product is CASSRPGLAIHEQYF.

This clonotype was seen ten or more times. This chain joins TRBV7-9 and TRBJ1-1, with D possibly being TRBD1 (5 bases). From germline, CDR1 is SEHNR and CDR2 FQNEAQ (reference sequence). CDR3 size: 14 residues. The V end was cut by 5 bases, the J end by 4 bases, with 14 bases between. CDR3: CASSPQGVGTEAFF. The CDR3 nucleotides read TGTGCCAGCAGCCCTCAGGGTGTCGGCACTGAAGCTTTCTTT. The full variable domain, with the rest looked up from reference TRBV7-9 and TRBJ1-1, is DTGVSQNPRHKITKRGQNVTFRCDPISEHNRLYWYRQTLGQGPEFLTYFQNEAQLEKSRLLSDRFSAERPKGSFSTLEIQRTEQGDSAMYLCASSPQGVGTEAFFGQGTRLTVV.

A remark on this clonotype: The CDR3 ends on some other residue instead of the conserved phenylalanine or tryptophan, so this is likely a read error. Because the CDR3's place on the DNA is in doubt, the DNA is left out and the CDR3 is given as listed by TCRdb. The V and J genes are TRBV12-3 or TRBV12-4 and TRBJ1-1. The CDR3 is 12 residues long, counting both termini. The CDR3: CACSPRDAEASV.

The J gene is TRBJ2-5, the V gene TRBV6-5, with 8 bases aligning to TRBD2. CDR3 size: 14 residues. Germline CDR1 MNHEY, CDR2 SVGAGI. The J segment lost 12 bases and the V segment lost 4 bases, leaving 13 bases of the junction unmatched. CDR3 residues: CASSSAAGGETEYF. CDR3 nucleotide sequence: TGTGCCAGCAGTTCGGCGGCGGGGGGAGAGACGGAGTACTTC.

This clonotype was recorded at least ten times. The rearrangement links TRBV12-3 or TRBV12-4 to TRBJ2-7; D gene unclear. The CDR3 has 14 residues. V lost 4 bases and J 0 bases, leaving 10 bases between the germline ends. This CDR3 is CASSYGFLSYEQYF. Written as DNA, the CDR3 is TGTGCCAGCAGTTATGGGTTCCTCTCCTACGAGCAGTACTTC.

In its sample, this clonotype was seen a few times. The chain is built from TRBV10-1 and TRBJ2-7; TRBD1 matches 7 bases. The germline V gene encodes CDR1 WNHNN and CDR2 SYGVQD (reference sequence). J gave up 2 bases and V 6 bases, and 16 bases lay outside the gene matches. There are 17 residues in the CDR3. CDR3 region: CASSPGQNSKIPYEQYF. The CDR3 coding sequence is TGCGCCAGCAGCCCGGGACAGAATTCCAAGATCCCCTACGAGCAGTACTTC.

The table lists this clonotype with many counts. V is TRBV25-1 and J is TRBJ1-1; 9 bases match TRBD1. Germline loops: CDR1 MGHDK, CDR2 SYGVNS. The CDR3 spans 15 residues. After removal of 2 bases from V and 4 bases from J, the junction contained 5 bases not matched to a gene. DNA for the CDR3: TGTGCCAGCAGTGAACCGGTGACAGGGGGCACTGAAGCTTTCTTT. As protein: CASSEPVTGGTEAFF.

The table lists this clonotype with many counts. The chain links TRBV20-1 to TRBJ2-7; 11 nucleotides align to TRBD1. The CDR3 covers 15 residues. V shed 5 bases and J 4 bases; nucleotides not matched to a gene: 10. In germline, CDR1 is DFQATT, CDR2 SNEGSKA (reference sequence). CDR3 in amino acids: CSAGPGTGGRYEQYF. DNA for the CDR3: TGCAGTGCTGGACCCGGGACAGGGGGTCGGTACGAGCAGTACTTC.

Written as DNA, the CDR3 is TGTGCCAGTAGTATGGCCGGGACTAGGGGCGAGCAGTACTTC. It yields the protein CASSMAGTRGEQYF. The V call is TRBV19, the J call TRBJ2-7; TRBD2 matches at 8 bases. J gave up 6 bases and V 3 bases, and 7 bases lay outside the gene matches. Germline CDR1 reads LNHDA; CDR2 reads SQIVND (reference sequence). There are 14 residues in the CDR3. Drawing the rest from reference TRBV19 and TRBJ2-7, the complete variable domain is DGGITQSPKYLFRKEGQNVTLSCEQNLNHDAMYWYRQDPGQGLRLIYYSQIVNDFQKGDIAEGYSVSREKKESFPLTVTSAQKNPTAFYLCASSMAGTRGEQYFGPGTRLTVT.

This clonotype has a handful of counts. The chain carries TRBV11-2 and TRBJ1-1, with TRBD1 as a possible D gene (6 bases). This CDR3 region has 16 residues. Germline values: CDR1 SGHAT, CDR2 FQNNGV. Trimming shortened V by 5 bases and J by 4 bases, and 20 bases separated the two germline ends. CDR3 protein: CASSLPGGGASTEAFF. The CDR3 coding sequence is TGTGCCAGCAGCCTCCCCGGGGGGGGGGCGTCCACTGAAGCTTTCTTT.

This clonotype was observed many times. The rearrangement links TRBV12-5 to TRBJ2-7, with 9 bases aligning to TRBD2. V was clipped by 2 bases and J by 7 bases; unmatched bases: 9. Germline V gene data show CDR1 as LGHNT and CDR2 as FRNRAP. CDR3 length: 15 amino acids. The CDR3 sequence is CASGLQAGGISEQYF. CDR3 DNA: TGTGCTAGTGGTTTGCAAGCGGGGGGAATCTCGGAGCAGTACTTC.

This clonotype was observed many times. Here the CDR3 reads CASSTPGRPNTEAFF. The CDR3 DNA follows: TGTGCCAGCAGCACCCCGGGACGGCCGAACACTGAAGCTTTCTTT. The chain couples TRBV27 to TRBJ1-1, with a possible D match to TRBD1 (5 bases). The germline V gene has CDR1 MNHEY and CDR2 SMNVEV (reference sequence). The CDR3 length is 15 residues. V lost 6 bases to trimming and J lost 1 base, with 15 bases between them.

This clonotype has a handful of counts. This sequence joins TRBV12-3 or TRBV12-4 and TRBJ2-7; 12 bases are shared with TRBD2. The CDR3 totals 14 residues. The V segment lost 3 bases and the J segment 5 bases; nucleotides outside the gene matches: 2. CDR3 region: CASSFTSGGHEQYF. The CDR3 region has the DNA TGTGCCAGCAGTTTCACTAGCGGGGGGCACGAGCAGTACTTC.

This clonotype has ten or more counts. The V and J genes are TRBV14 and TRBJ2-5; D is uncertain. The CDR3 loop spans 15 amino acids. Germline loops: CDR1 SGHDN, CDR2 FVKESK. Trimming removed 1 base from V and 5 bases from J, with 14 bases in between. The CDR3 protein is CASSQGSRMRETQYF. CDR3 DNA sequence: TGTGCCAGCAGCCAAGGTTCCAGGATGAGGGAGACCCAGTACTTC.

The chain recombines TRBV7-2 with TRBJ1-2, with 9 bases matching TRBD1. Germline-derived CDR1 and CDR2 are SGHTA and FQGNSA. The CDR3 spans 13 residues. V lost 5 bases, J lost 6 bases, and 4 bases stayed unmatched. CDR3 sequence: CASSLRDRDGYTF. The CDR3 DNA follows: TGTGCCAGCAGCCTCCGGGACAGGGATGGCTACACCTTC.

This clonotype was counted many times. The rearrangement uses TRBV13 and TRBJ1-2, with D perhaps matching TRBD1 (6 bases). CDR1 is PRHDT, CDR2 FYEKMQ, per germline (reference sequence). Trimming took off 0 bases at V and 1 base at J, with 21 bases between the two ends. CDR3 length: 19 residues. The CDR3 DNA is TGTGCCAGCAGCTTAGGTTATACGGGAGGACAGCGGAATAACTATGGCTACACCTTC. Residues: CASSLGYTGGQRNNYGYTF.

This clonotype was seen a few times. CDR3 nucleotide sequence: TGTGCCAGCAGCCCCCGGGACCGCGGTACCTACGAGCAGTACTTC. Its translation: CASSPRDRGTYEQYF. The chain is built from TRBV9 and TRBJ2-7, with D perhaps being TRBD1 or TRBD2 (5 bases each). Trimming removed 4 bases from V and 2 bases from J, with 16 bases in between. This CDR3 spans 15 amino acids. CDR1 and CDR2 from the germline V gene are SGDLS and YYNGEE.

In this sample, this clonotype turned up many times. CDR3 loop: CSAKGQGLAFF. Here the CDR3 DNA reads TGCAGTGCCAAAGGACAGGGCCTAGCTTTCTTT. The chain is built from TRBV20-1 and TRBJ1-1, with 8 positions matching TRBD1. The junction had 7 bases not matched to a gene; V was cut back by 6 bases and J by 10 bases. The CDR3 spans 11 residues. Germline V CDR1 and CDR2: DFQATT, SNEGSKA (reference sequence).

The genes are TRBV18 and TRBJ2-4; weak D call: TRBD2 (6 bases). The V end lost 6 bases, the J end lost 2 bases, and 8 bases lay between the germline ends. The CDR3 totals 13 residues. Germline CDR1 is KGHSH and CDR2 is LQKENI. The CDR3 spells CASSGGPKNIQYF. The CDR3 DNA reads TGTGCCAGCTCCGGGGGTCCCAAAAACATTCAGTACTTC.

About this clonotype itself: A much larger clone lies one base from this, so it may be a read error. The chain is built from TRBV7-2 and TRBJ1-1; D gene uncertain. The CDR3 spans 13 residues. CDR1 and CDR2 from the germline V gene are SGHTA and FQGNSA. CDR3 nucleotide sequence: TGTGCCAGCAGCTATACAGTGGGCACTGAAGGTTTCTTT. As protein: CASSYTVGTEGFF. Supplemented by reference TRBV7-2 and TRBJ1-1, the full variable domain reads GAGVSQSPSNKVTEKGKDVELRCDPISGHTALYWYRQSLGQGLEFLIYFQGNSAPDKSGLPSDRFSAERTGGSVSTLTIQRTQQEDSAVYLCASSYTVGTEGFFGQGTRLTVV.

This clonotype was counted many times. The V call is TRBV7-2, the J call TRBJ2-7, with a weak D call TRBD2 (6 bases). The CDR3 contains 12 residues. With 2 bases removed from V and 6 bases from J, the gap between germline ends came to 8 bases. Germline V lookup: CDR1 SGHTA, CDR2 FQGNSA. The CDR3 DNA is TGTGCCAGCAGCTTAATGGGGGGCGAGCAGTACTTC. It translates to CASSLMGGEQYF.

This clonotype was seen ten or more times. The gene calls are TRBV19 and TRBJ1-5; 7 bases match TRBD1. The junction had 11 bases not matched to a gene; V was cut back by 2 bases and J by 10 bases. This CDR3 is built from 15 residues. Germline loops: CDR1 LNHDA, CDR2 SQIVND (reference sequence). The CDR3 sequence: CASSITGDGFSPQHF. The CDR3, as DNA: TGTGCCAGTAGTATAACAGGGGACGGCTTTTCACCCCAGCATTTT.

This clonotype was observed many times. This chain connects TRBV5-1 to TRBJ1-2; possibly TRBD1 for D (6 bases). V was shortened by 4 bases and J by 5 bases, with 15 bases between the two germline ends. Germline V gene sequence: CDR1 SGHRS, CDR2 YFSETQ. This CDR3 is 14 amino acids long. The CDR3 loop reads CASSVPGTIYGYTF. For the CDR3, the DNA is TGCGCCAGCAGCGTCCCGGGGACAATTTATGGCTACACCTTC.

This clonotype showed up many times. The rearrangement uses TRBV12-3 or TRBV12-4 and TRBJ1-1; D is ambiguous. The V end was cut by 7 bases, the J end by 1 base, with 10 bases between. CDR3 length equals 13 residues. CDR3 DNA: TGTGCCAGCACCCTTTCCTGGAACACTGAAGCTTTCTTT. Encoded protein: CASTLSWNTEAFF.

This clonotype appeared many times. The chain uses TRBV10-3 and TRBJ1-1, with 7 bases fitting TRBD1. Germline CDR1 ENHRY, CDR2 SYGVKD. The CDR3 extends over 13 amino acids. The ends lost 9 bases at V and 0 bases at J; junction bases unmatched: 4. CDR3: CAIHRGLNTEAFF. The CDR3, as DNA: TGTGCCATTCACAGGGGACTGAACACTGAAGCTTTCTTT.

This clonotype has a count of ten or more. The chain joins TRBV19 to TRBJ1-3; D is ambiguous. The length of the CDR3 is 15 residues. V was cut by 6 bases and J by 1 base, with 13 bases left in between. Germline V gene sequence: CDR1 LNHDA, CDR2 SQIVND (reference sequence). CDR3 nucleotides: TGTGCCAGTAGGCTACAGTCCTATTCTGGAAACACCATATATTTT. This codes for CASRLQSYSGNTIYF.

The chain is built from TRBV5-1 and TRBJ1-2; D unresolved. The germline V and J ends were trimmed by 2 bases and 2 bases, with 16 bases remaining between them. This CDR3 is 16 amino acids long. Germline lookup yields CDR1 SGHRS and CDR2 YFSETQ. Here the CDR3 reads CASSLPGRVENYGYTF. The CDR3 nucleotides are TGCGCCAGCAGCTTACCCGGGAGGGTGGAGAACTATGGCTACACCTTC.

Ten or more counts support this clonotype. This chain links TRBV29-1 with TRBJ1-1; D remains unclear. This CDR3 comprises 12 residues. Germline values: CDR1 SQVTM, CDR2 ANQGSEA. V was clipped by 2 bases and J by 3 bases, with 7 bases between them. CDR3 nucleotides: TGCAGCGTTGAAAGGACTGACACTGAAGCTTTCTTT. Its protein is CSVERTDTEAFF.

This clonotype was counted at least ten times. The chain joins TRBV5-1 to TRBJ1-2; D gene uncertain. Germline CDR1 SGHRS, CDR2 YFSETQ. The CDR3 is 14 amino acids. V was trimmed by 0 bases and J by 5 bases, leaving 11 bases between them. As DNA, the CDR3 is TGCGCCAGCAGCTTGGACAGTTCTGCTTATGGCTACACCTTC. This codes for CASSLDSSAYGYTF.

This clonotype was seen ten or more times. The chain recombines TRBV12-3 or TRBV12-4 with TRBJ2-7; 8 positions agree with TRBD1. V lost 6 bases to trimming and J lost 5 bases; unmatched junction nucleotides: 15. The CDR3 spans 16 residues. As DNA, the CDR3 is TGTGCCAGCAGACGTACACACGACAGGGGTGGCCACGAGCAGTACTTC. It specifies CASRRTHDRGGHEQYF.

This clonotype was detected many times. The CDR3 DNA reads TGTGCCAGCAGGGAGGACAGTCATTCACCCCTCCACTTT. Encoded protein: CASREDSHSPLHF. This rearrangement joins TRBV6-4 to TRBJ1-6; the D gene is possibly TRBD1 (6 bases). V was trimmed by 6 bases and J by 8 bases, leaving 11 bases between them. This CDR3 has 13 amino acids. Germline CDR1 reads MRHNA; CDR2 reads SNTAGT.

This clonotype has only a few counts. The chain carries TRBV20-1 and TRBJ1-2; TRBD1 might be the D (5 bases). The CDR3 has 13 residues. With 4 bases removed from V and 2 bases from J, the gap between germline ends came to 11 bases. The germline CDR1 and CDR2 sequences are DFQATT and SNEGSKA (reference sequence). The CDR3 DNA reads TGCAGTGCTACCCCCAGGGAGAACTATGGCTACACCTTC. Residues: CSATPRENYGYTF.